A single sample is the source of the 21 T cell receptor beta chains below, sequenced in a study of spatial heterogeneity in lung cancer. The time point is: sample taken at primary tumor resection. No cell sorting; template was whole RNA from tumor, lung tissue or PBMC. Via MiXCR, TCRdb re-called the 5' RACE reads, giving one row per CDR3 protein. The sample lists more than 5,500 distinct CDR3 sequences, about 7.7% occurring once. The sequencing used PBMCs, collected at surgery. These TCRs come from a male donor with early-stage non-small cell lung cancer.

This clonotype showed up many times. This beta chain lies outside the target of a library built for alpha chains; its clone size means little. V gene TRBV7-2 combines with J gene TRBJ2-1; TRBD2 matches at 8 bases. Germline trimming cut 5 bases from V and 5 bases from J; bases unmatched to any gene: 8. The CDR3 runs to 15 residues. Germline CDR1 reads SGHTA; CDR2 reads FQGNSA. The CDR3 nucleotides read TGTGCCAGCAGCAAAAGCGGGAGTCACCACAATGAGCAGTTCTTC. It codes for CASSKSGSHHNEQFF. Complete variable domain (other parts from reference TRBV7-2 and TRBJ2-1): GAGVSQSPSNKVTEKGKDVELRCDPISGHTALYWYRQSLGQGLEFLIYFQGNSAPDKSGLPSDRFSAERTGGSVSTLTIQRTQQEDSAVYLCASSKSGSHHNEQFFGPGTRLTVL.

This clonotype has ten or more counts. Within a library made for alpha chains, this beta chain is off target, and its count is uninformative. The V call is TRBV15, the J call TRBJ1-3, with D unclear. Germline CDR1 reads LNHNV; CDR2 reads YYDKDF (reference sequence). Trimming stripped 3 bases from V and 0 bases from J, with 9 bases between. The CDR3 is 15 amino acids. The CDR3 here is CATSRDRHSGNTIYF. The CDR3 coding sequence is TGTGCCACCAGCAGGGACCGTCACTCTGGAAACACCATATATTTT.

This clonotype was recorded many times. This beta chain came through as a stray read in a library set up for alpha chains, and its size says little. The chain has TRBV2 and TRBJ2-7; D perhaps matches TRBD2 (7 bases). V dropped 3 bases and J dropped 3 bases, with 15 bases sitting between them. The CDR3 covers 15 residues. Germline V gene lookup returns CDR1 SNHLY and CDR2 FYNNEI. CDR3 amino acids: CASSDLGGTNYEQYF. CDR3 coding DNA: TGTGCCAGCAGTGATTTGGGGGGGACAAACTACGAGCAGTACTTC.

This clonotype has only a few counts. This beta chain is an off-target read within a library intended for alpha chains, so its frequency means little. V and J are TRBV29-1 and TRBJ2-3; D is uncertain. The CDR3 totals 14 residues. Trimming shortened V by 0 bases and J by 0 bases, and 7 bases separated the two germline ends. From germline, CDR1 is SQVTM and CDR2 ANQGSEA. The CDR3 here is CSVEDRESTDTQYF. CDR3 DNA sequence: TGCAGCGTTGAAGATCGCGAGAGCACAGATACGCAGTATTTT.

This clonotype occurred many times. The library was designed around alpha chains, so this beta chain is a stray read whose abundance carries little weight. The V gene is TRBV6-5, the J gene TRBJ1-2; D gene ambiguous. Trimming stripped 8 bases from V and 1 base from J, with 5 bases between. Germline loops: CDR1 MNHEY, CDR2 SVGAGI. The length of the CDR3 is 11 residues. The CDR3 region has the DNA TGTGCCAGCGGCTATAACTATGGCTACACCTTC. Its translation: CASGYNYGYTF.

Ten or more counts support this clonotype. This beta chain slipped into a library made for alpha chains as a stray read, so its size is not meaningful. V is TRBV11-2 and J is TRBJ1-6; D is uncertain. There are 15 residues in the CDR3. CDR1 SGHAT and CDR2 FQNNGV come from the germline V gene. V was shortened by 5 bases and J by 0 bases, with 8 bases between the two germline ends. CDR3: CASSTSSSYNSPLHF. CDR3 bases: TGTGCCAGCAGCACCAGTAGCTCCTATAATTCACCCCTCCACTTT.

This clonotype was detected ten times or more. The library was prepared for alpha chains; this beta chain is a stray read, so its frequency means little. This chain joins TRBV7-2 and TRBJ1-2, with D maybe TRBD1 (6 bases). This CDR3 contains 14 residues. V shed 1 base and J shed 6 bases, with 12 bases lying between them. Germline assignment: CDR1 SGHTA and CDR2 FQGNSA. The CDR3, as DNA: TGTGCCAGCAGCTTAGAGTCAGGGGCGGATGGCTACACCTTC. Translated: CASSLESGADGYTF.

This clonotype has ten or more counts. Since it is a stray read in a library aimed at alpha chains, this beta chain has a size that is not meaningful. The V gene is TRBV12-3 or TRBV12-4, the J gene TRBJ1-1; D possibly corresponds to TRBD1 (5 bases). V was pared by 6 bases and J by 1 base, with 9 bases between. CDR3 length: 13 amino acids. DNA of the CDR3: TGTGCCAGCAGATTGGGGCAGAACACTGAAGCTTTCTTT. Its translation is CASRLGQNTEAFF.

This clonotype has a count of ten or more. Found in a library prepared for alpha chains, this beta chain is an off-target read, and its abundance has little meaning. V is TRBV20-1 and J is TRBJ2-5; 13 nucleotides agree with TRBD2. The CDR3 length is 16 residues. The germline gives CDR1 DFQATT, CDR2 SNEGSKA (reference sequence). Germline trimming cut 6 bases from V and 5 bases from J; bases unmatched to any gene: 12. The DNA for the CDR3 is TGCAGTGCCCCCGGGACTAGCGGGATGGGTGGGGAGACCCAGTACTTC. It translates to CSAPGTSGMGGETQYF.

Points on this clonotype: This beta chain is a stray sequence in a library constructed for alpha chains; its clone size is not meaningful. The chain couples TRBV7-2 to TRBJ2-3; 10 bases map to TRBD2. J gave up 5 bases and V 1 base, and 6 bases lay outside the gene matches. Germline CDR1 SGHTA, CDR2 FQGNSA. There are 16 residues in the CDR3. The CDR3 sequence: CASSLVLSGGVDTQYF. For the CDR3, the DNA is TGTGCCAGCAGCTTAGTGCTGAGCGGGGGGGTAGATACGCAGTATTTT.

As for this clonotype: This beta chain was picked up by a library intended for alpha chains and is off target, so its count carries little meaning. J is TRBJ2-3 and V is TRBV10-3; 10 nucleotides line up with TRBD2. From germline, CDR1 is ENHRY and CDR2 SYGVKD. V lost 6 bases to trimming and J lost 1 base; unmatched junction nucleotides: 4. This CDR3 has 15 amino acids. The CDR3 reads CAIRTSGERTDTQYF. CDR3 in DNA: TGTGCCATCAGAACTAGCGGGGAGCGCACAGATACGCAGTATTTT.

This clonotype was observed many times. Because the library targeted alpha chains, this beta chain is an off-target read whose size means little. This rearrangement joins TRBV19 to TRBJ2-1; TRBD2 matches 10 bases. This CDR3 comprises 13 residues. CDR1 and CDR2 (germline): LNHDA, SQIVND (reference sequence). In nucleotides, the CDR3 is TGTGCTGCAGCGGGAGGGGGGAACAATGAGCAGTTCTTC. This translates into CAAAGGGNNEQFF. The full variable domain, completed using reference TRBV19 and TRBJ2-1, is DGGITQSPKYLFRKEGQNVTLSCEQNLNHDAMYWYRQDPGQGLRLIYYSQIVNDFQKGDIAEGYSVSREKKESFPLTVTSAQKNPTAFYLCAAAGGGNNEQFFGPGTRLTVL.

This clonotype was seen ten or more times. Since it is a stray read in a library aimed at alpha chains, this beta chain has a size that is not meaningful. The chain employs TRBV15 and TRBJ2-3; D uncertain. CDR1 and CDR2 from the germline V gene are LNHNV and YYDKDF (reference sequence). This CDR3 has 13 amino acids. The V gene lost 7 bases and the J gene lost 3 bases, with 11 bases spanning the gap. Written as DNA, the CDR3 is TGTGCCACCAAGGCTAGTGGTACAGATACGCAGTATTTT. It is translated as CATKASGTDTQYF.

Only a few counts were recorded for this clonotype. This beta chain is a stray read from a library made for alpha chains; its abundance is not meaningful. The chain uses TRBV19 and TRBJ1-5, with 7 bases matching TRBD1. V lost 7 bases, J lost 6 bases, and 15 bases stayed unmatched. Germline values: CDR1 LNHDA, CDR2 SQIVND (reference sequence). The CDR3 sequence is 16 residues long. CDR3 DNA sequence: TGTGCCAGTACTGTCTCCGGGACAGAGTTGAGTCAGCCCCAGCATTTT. It translates to CASTVSGTELSQPQHF.

This clonotype was recorded many times. The size of this beta chain means little, since it is a stray read in a library made for alpha chains. V usage is TRBV6-1 and J usage is TRBJ1-2; D not resolved. Germline V gene sequence: CDR1 MNHNS, CDR2 SASEGT. The CDR3 loop spans 15 amino acids. V lost 2 bases and J lost 0, with 10 bases in between. The CDR3 DNA reads as TGTGCCAGCAGTGAAATCCAGGCATCTAACTATGGCTACACCTTC. It specifies CASSEIQASNYGYTF.

This clonotype was picked up many times. This beta chain is an unintended read in a library built for alpha chains; its size means little. This chain joins TRBV7-9 and TRBJ2-5; D remains unclear. Germline CDR1 and CDR2: SEHNR and FQNEAQ (reference sequence). V lost 3 bases to trimming and J lost 4 bases, with 3 bases between them. The CDR3 consists of 11 residues. CDR3 DNA sequence: TGTGCCAGCAGCTTTGTAGAGACCCAGTACTTC. It codes for CASSFVETQYF.

In this sample, this clonotype turned up many times. This beta chain is off target for a library built for alpha chains, so its abundance means little. V is TRBV20-1 and J is TRBJ2-6; TRBD1 might be the D (6 bases). The CDR3 sequence is 17 residues long. Germline CDR1 is DFQATT and CDR2 is SNEGSKA (reference sequence). V was cut by 3 bases and J by 0 bases, with 15 bases left in between. CDR3 bases: TGCAGTGCTAGGGCTGGGGGCGCCGGCTCTGGGGCCAACGTCCTGACTTTC. This sequence encodes CSARAGGAGSGANVLTF.

This clonotype was seen repeatedly, ten times or more. This beta chain is an off-target read within a library intended for alpha chains, so its frequency means little. V and J are TRBV4-2 and TRBJ2-1; TRBD2 matches 10 bases. The junction had 4 bases not matched to a gene; V was cut back by 5 bases and J by 0 bases. This CDR3 has 16 amino acids. In germline, CDR1 is LGHNA, CDR2 YNFKEQ. CDR3: CASSTQREGSYNEQFF. Written as DNA, the CDR3 is TGTGCCAGCAGCACCCAGCGGGAGGGCTCCTACAATGAGCAGTTCTTC.

With regard to this clonotype: Little can be read into the size of this beta chain, an off-target read in a library designed for alpha chains. The chain uses TRBV4-1 and TRBJ1-6; no firm D call. This CDR3 comprises 14 residues. In germline, CDR1 is MGHRA, CDR2 YSYEKL. V dropped 4 bases and J dropped 10 bases, with 14 bases sitting between them. CDR3 nucleotide sequence: TGCGCCAGCAGCCTACAAGATGGAGCCTCACCCCTCCACTTT. It translates to CASSLQDGASPLHF.

There are many counts of this clonotype. This beta chain is off target for a library built for alpha chains, so its abundance means little. The V gene is TRBV2, the J gene TRBJ1-1; tentative D call: TRBD1 (5 bases). Trimming removed 6 bases at V and 3 bases at J, with 14 bases between. Germline V lookup: CDR1 SNHLY, CDR2 FYNNEI. CDR3 size: 14 residues. The chain's CDR3 is CASRGKGWDTEAFF. The CDR3 region has the DNA TGTGCCAGCAGGGGTAAGGGGTGGGACACTGAAGCTTTCTTT. The full variable domain, rest sourced from reference TRBV2 and TRBJ1-1, is EPEVTQTPSHQVTQMGQEVILRCVPISNHLYFYWYRQILGQKVEFLVSFYNNEISEKSEIFDDQFSVERPDGSNFTLKIRSTKLEDSAMYFCASRGKGWDTEAFFGQGTRLTVV.

This clonotype was observed at least ten times. The size of this beta chain means little, since it is a stray read in a library made for alpha chains. The rearrangement uses TRBV5-1 and TRBJ2-6; D call uncertain. The CDR3 is 15 residues long. CDR1 is SGHRS and CDR2 is YFSETQ in the germline V gene. V lost 4 bases and J 3 bases, leaving 11 bases between the germline ends. In nucleotides, the CDR3 is TGCGCCAGCAGCCCGTGGGTAAATGGGGCCAACGTCCTGACTTTC. This encodes CASSPWVNGANVLTF.